This TCR beta chain was captured in a study of blood T cells in healthy people across ages. Primers used in a second PCR of roughly 7 to 12 cycles were a sample-barcoded 5' primer and a J-beta primer mix. One entry per CDR3 protein results from TCRdb running MiXCR on the 5' RACE reads. The sample holds about 730,000 distinct CDR3 sequences; 35% to 45% are singletons and the top ten take 20% to 25%. Germline CDR1 reads ENHRY; CDR2 reads SYGVKD. V dropped 5 bases and J dropped 7; count of bases not matched to a gene: 7. CDR3 length: 15 amino acids. The chain couples TRBV10-3 to TRBJ1-6, with TRBD1 identical over 8 bases. The receptor's source is an older woman in good health. Source material: blood. CDR3 residues: CAISKGQVGNSPLHF. For the CDR3, the DNA is TGTGCCATCAGTAAGGGACAGGTCGGGAATTCACCCCTCCACTTT.